The entry below gives a single T cell receptor (beta chain) sequence along with its context. This sample is part of a study of cytomegalovirus exposure and HLA in healthy donors. With 60 Vbeta and 13 Jbeta primers, the PCR was carried out. Data came from immunoSEQ multiplex PCR; TCRdb stores just in-frame clones and leaves some out. This sample has 150,000 to 200,000 clones, with 84% found just once. Trimming left V 0 bases short and J 5 bases short, with 5 bases between. This CDR3 has 13 residues. Germline V gene data show CDR1 as SGHVS and CDR2 as FNYEAQ. This clonotype originated in a girl between 5 and 17 years old in good health and CMV-seropositive. The chain links TRBV7-6 to TRBJ1-5; D remains unclear. The sample was PBMCs. Here the CDR3 DNA reads TGTGCCAGCAGCTTAGCGGAGGATCAGCCCCAGCATTTT. This codes for CASSLAEDQPQHF.